This T cell receptor beta chain was captured in a study of blood T cell repertoires in COVID-19. Across the study: Samples representing acute and convalescent COVID-19 were sourced from the United States, Italy and Spain. PBMCs, B-cell-depleted T cells, or T cells provided the cDNA or gDNA that made up the material.

The germline CDR1 and CDR2 sequences are MNHEY and SVGAGI. Trimming at V came to 7 bases and at J to 2 bases, leaving 8 bases not matched to a gene. This CDR3 is 15 amino acids long. Original processing notes: Reference gene primers were amplified, and this amplification served to estimate nucleated cell counts. Only in-frame clones appear in the TCRdb table, and some are missing; sequencing was by immunoSEQ multiplex PCR. That table supplies the V and J calls and clone size; D and trimming were determined from the DNA. The table records about 180,000 clones, 85% to 90% of them present only once. This receptor was obtained from a woman aged 70-85 years with COVID-19, enrolled during active disease. The source material was peripheral blood. The J gene is TRBJ2-7, the V gene TRBV6-5, with 10 bases identical to TRBD1. The CDR3 is CASNYGQGVAYEQYF. The CDR3 nucleotides read TGTGCCAGCAACTACGGACAGGGGGTAGCCTACGAGCAGTACTTC.